This TCR beta chain was sequenced during a study of PD-1 blockade in classical Hodgkin lymphoma. Study conclusions and caveats: With CD4+ cells, TCR diversity rose significantly by C4D1, but not with CD8+ cells. Newly diagnosed patients were said to have less baseline TCR diversity than healthy donors did. Baseline diversity in complete responders resembled that of newly diagnosed patients. What caused the repertoire differences, perhaps disease activity or prior therapy, remains undefined.

In the case of this clone: Antigen specificity is unknown.

TCRdb keeps only in-frame clones here, not all; method: immunoSEQ multiplex PCR. Here the sample spans almost 20,000 clones, roughly 72% being singletons. Regarding time point: cycle 4 day 1 (C4D1), after 6 weeks of nivolumab. Every one of the patients relapsed after autologous stem cell transplantation (brentuximab vedotin exposure was variable). The source material was peripheral blood mononuclear cells (PBMCs), sampled before the fourth cycle of nivolumab. The source of this sequence is a human donor with classical Hodgkin lymphoma.

CDR3 nucleotides: TGTGCCAGCAGCTTAGGTTGGGACAGGGATAGTGAGACCCAGTACTTC. Protein sequence: CASSLGWDRDSETQYF. The J gene is TRBJ2-5, the V gene TRBV11-2; 9 bases are shared with TRBD1. Germline V lookup: CDR1 SGHAT, CDR2 FQNNGV. V lost 1 base, J lost 5 bases, and 8 bases stayed unmatched. The CDR3 is 16 residues long.